This TCR beta chain was obtained from a study of blood T cells in healthy people across ages. Overall study results and limits: Because donor CMV status was unknown, expanded clonotype changes were possibly confounded.

The second PCR ran about 6 to 12 cycles with a sample-barcoded 5' primer and J-beta primers. TCRdb used MiXCR to reprocess the 5' RACE reads, holding one entry per CDR3 protein. The sample has about 670,000 distinct CDR3 sequences, approximately 52% seen once; the top ten hold approximately 15%. This clonotype was found a few times. Antigen specificity is unknown. Every donor provided 7.5 to 10 milliliters of peripheral blood. There were at least 5.5 micrograms of total RNA extracted from every sample. The germline V and J ends were trimmed by 8 bases and 4 bases, with 15 bases remaining between them. Germline V gene sequence: CDR1 SGHTA, CDR2 FQGTGA. The CDR3 is 14 amino acids.

The chain has TRBV7-3 and TRBJ2-1; D may be TRBD1 (5 bases). This receptor was taken from a woman aged 80 or older in good health. The sequencing sample was made of blood. The CDR3 nucleotides are TGTGCCAGCGGCACCTGGGGCGATTACAATGAGCAGTTCTTC. This encodes CASGTWGDYNEQFF.